These 13 T cell receptor beta chains share one sample of origin, sequenced in a study of OX40 agonist ivuxolimab in advanced cancers. The library was obtained by the immunoSEQ multiplex PCR assay. The table was pulled from immuneACCESS by TCRdb, which kept in-frame rearrangements only. Such tables lose some clones; where checked, under half of the loss comes from unresolved V genes, and the rest has no known cause. The sample profile shows roughly 32,000 clones; about three quarters of them were found once. Around a quarter of the sample is in the top ten clones. This specimen was CD4+ or CD8+ T cells sorted from blood, taken in a trial of the OX40 agonist ivuxolimab. The receptors come from an adult with an advanced solid tumor such as melanoma, head and neck, liver or kidney cancer.

This chain joins TRBV6-1 and TRBJ1-5; D gene ambiguous. CDR3 length: 15 residues. Germline CDR1 reads MNHNS; CDR2 reads SASEGT. Deletions cut 6 bases from V and 7 bases from J, with 19 bases between. The CDR3: CASRPGGWARQPQHF. The DNA for the CDR3 is TGTGCCAGCAGGCCCGGCGGGTGGGCCAGACAGCCCCAGCATTTT.

The V call is TRBV6-5, the J call TRBJ1-3, with unresolved D. This CDR3 region has 14 residues. Germline assignment: CDR1 MNHEY and CDR2 SVGAGI. The ends were cut back, 5 bases at V and 0 bases at J, with 8 bases in the middle. CDR3 in DNA: TGTGCCAGCAGTCCCAGTTTCTCTGGAAACACCATATATTTT. Translating gives CASSPSFSGNTIYF.

V usage is TRBV19 and J usage is TRBJ1-2; D is unclear. From germline, CDR1 is LNHDA and CDR2 SQIVND (reference sequence). The CDR3 is 13 residues long. V lost 5 bases to trimming and J lost 5 bases, with 12 bases between them. This CDR3 is CASSPEEGYGYTF. The CDR3 DNA follows: TGTGCCAGTAGTCCAGAGGAGGGTTATGGCTACACCTTC.

V gene TRBV7-2 combines with J gene TRBJ1-2; perhaps TRBD1 as D (5 bases). This CDR3 spans 16 amino acids. CDR1 and CDR2 (germline): SGHTA, FQGNSA. V lost 3 bases to trimming and J lost 6 bases, with 20 bases between them. CDR3 in DNA: TGTGCCAGCAGCTTGCCCGGGACCCCCGTGGTGGATGGCTACACCTTC. It codes for CASSLPGTPVVDGYTF.

The chain couples TRBV6-1 to TRBJ2-7; TRBD1 matches at 10 bases. This CDR3 comprises 14 residues. Germline CDR1 is MNHNS and CDR2 is SASEGT. V gave up 8 bases and J gave up 5 bases; unmatched junction bases: 9. CDR3 in amino acids: CASGTGQGTHEQYF. The CDR3 region has the DNA TGTGCCAGCGGAACGGGACAGGGGACCCACGAGCAGTACTTC.

CDR3 sequence: CASSGRSSYNSPLHF. CDR3 DNA sequence: TGTGCCAGCAGCGGTAGGAGCTCCTATAATTCACCCCTCCACTTT. This rearrangement joins TRBV5-8 to TRBJ1-6; D is unresolved. The CDR3 has 15 residues. The germline gives CDR1 SGHTS, CDR2 YDEGEE. V was shortened by 4 bases and J by 0 bases, with 8 bases between the two germline ends.

The chain joins TRBV6-1 to TRBJ1-5; tentatively, D is TRBD1 (5 bases). The CDR3 consists of 14 residues. Trimming pared 4 bases from V and 6 bases from J, leaving 13 bases between. Germline loops: CDR1 MNHNS, CDR2 SASEGT. The CDR3 sequence: CASSGSGRRQPQHF. The CDR3 region has the DNA TGTGCCAGCAGTGGATCAGGGCGGCGTCAGCCCCAGCATTTT.

CDR3 sequence: CASSLRQGRTEAFF. DNA of the CDR3: TGTGCCAGCAGCTTAAGACAGGGTCGCACTGAAGCTTTCTTT. The V gene is TRBV7-9, the J gene TRBJ1-1; 7 bases fit TRBD1. The J segment lost 4 bases and the V segment lost 2 bases, leaving 4 bases of the junction unmatched. This CDR3 region has 14 residues. The germline CDR1 and CDR2 sequences are SEHNR and FQNEAQ (reference sequence).

The chain combines TRBV29-1 with TRBJ2-7; tentative D call: TRBD1 (6 bases). The CDR3 is 13 residues long. V dropped 8 bases and J dropped 2 bases, with 16 bases sitting between them. Germline CDR1 SQVTM, CDR2 ANQGSEA. The DNA for the CDR3 is TGCAGCATTACAGGGTTTAATGCCTACGAGCAGTACTTC. This codes for CSITGFNAYEQYF.

The CDR3 region is CASIPSGYNEQFF. DNA of the CDR3: TGTGCCAGCATCCCCAGCGGTTACAATGAGCAGTTCTTC. The V and J genes are TRBV6-6 and TRBJ2-1; TRBD2 might be the D (5 bases). The CDR3 consists of 13 residues. The V end was cut by 7 bases, the J end by 4 bases, with 11 bases between. Germline V gene lookup returns CDR1 MNHNY and CDR2 SVGAGI (reference sequence).

The chain couples TRBV6-6 to TRBJ1-3; 9 nucleotides align to TRBD1. The CDR3 has 14 amino acids. Germline CDR1 and CDR2: MNHNY and SVGAGI (reference sequence). The junction had 0 bases not matched to a gene; V was cut back by 4 bases and J by 2 bases. DNA of the CDR3: TGTGCCAGCAGTTGGGACAGGGCTGGAAACACCATATATTTT. Its translation is CASSWDRAGNTIYF.

This clone came up a few times. The chain combines TRBV27 with TRBJ1-5; D remains ambiguous. V dropped 0 bases and J dropped 3 bases, with 6 bases sitting between them. This CDR3 is 14 amino acids long. The germline V gene has CDR1 MNHEY and CDR2 SMNVEV (reference sequence). The chain's CDR3 is CASSLSGYNQPQHF. The CDR3 DNA is TGTGCCAGCAGTTTATCGGGTTACAATCAGCCCCAGCATTTT.

V usage is TRBV19 and J usage is TRBJ2-3; unclear D gene. CDR3 length: 11 amino acids. The germline CDR1 and CDR2 sequences are LNHDA and SQIVND (reference sequence). V lost 3 bases and J lost 5, with 3 bases in between. For the CDR3, the DNA is TGTGCCAGTAGTATTCAAGATACGCAGTATTTT. This sequence encodes CASSIQDTQYF.